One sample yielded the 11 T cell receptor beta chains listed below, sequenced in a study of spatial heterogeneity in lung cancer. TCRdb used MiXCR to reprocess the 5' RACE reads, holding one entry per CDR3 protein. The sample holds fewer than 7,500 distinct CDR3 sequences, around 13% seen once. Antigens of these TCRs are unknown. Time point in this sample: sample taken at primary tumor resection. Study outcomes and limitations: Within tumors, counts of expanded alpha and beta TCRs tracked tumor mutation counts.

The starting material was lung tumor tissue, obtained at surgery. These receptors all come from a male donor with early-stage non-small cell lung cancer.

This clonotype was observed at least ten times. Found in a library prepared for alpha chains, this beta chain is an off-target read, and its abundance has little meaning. The CDR3, as DNA: TGTGCCAGCAGCTTACTGTTCGGGTCCTACGAGCAGTACTTC. This translates into CASSLLFGSYEQYF. This chain connects TRBV7-8 to TRBJ2-7; D unclear. From germline, CDR1 is SGHVS and CDR2 FQNEAQ. The CDR3 length is 14 residues. Deletions cut 2 bases from V and 1 base from J, with 9 bases between.

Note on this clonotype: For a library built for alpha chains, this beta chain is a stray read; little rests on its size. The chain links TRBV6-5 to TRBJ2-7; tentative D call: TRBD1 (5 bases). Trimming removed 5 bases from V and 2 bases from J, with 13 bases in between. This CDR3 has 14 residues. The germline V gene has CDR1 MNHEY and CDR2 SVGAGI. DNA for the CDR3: TGTGCCAGCAGTCCACAGGCGTCCACCTACGAGCAGTACTTC. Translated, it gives CASSPQASTYEQYF.

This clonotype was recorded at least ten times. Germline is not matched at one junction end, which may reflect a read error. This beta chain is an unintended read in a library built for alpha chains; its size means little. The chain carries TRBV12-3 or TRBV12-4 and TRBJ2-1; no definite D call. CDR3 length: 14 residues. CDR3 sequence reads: CTSSPRDSDNEQFF. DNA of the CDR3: TGTACCAGCAGTCCTCGAGACTCCGACAATGAGCAGTTCTTC.

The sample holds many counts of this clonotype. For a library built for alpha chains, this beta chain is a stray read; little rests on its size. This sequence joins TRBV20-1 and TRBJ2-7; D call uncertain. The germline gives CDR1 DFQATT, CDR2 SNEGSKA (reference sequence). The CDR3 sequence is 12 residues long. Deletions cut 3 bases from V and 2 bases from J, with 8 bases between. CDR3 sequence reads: CSASHATYEQYF. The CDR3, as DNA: TGCAGTGCTAGCCACGCAACCTACGAGCAGTACTTC.

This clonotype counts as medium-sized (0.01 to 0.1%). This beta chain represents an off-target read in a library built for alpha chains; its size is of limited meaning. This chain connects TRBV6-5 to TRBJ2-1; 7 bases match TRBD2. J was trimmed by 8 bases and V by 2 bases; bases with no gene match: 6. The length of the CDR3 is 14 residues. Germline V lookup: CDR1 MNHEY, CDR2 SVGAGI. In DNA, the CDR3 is TGTGCCAGCAGTTACCAGGGAGGGTATGATGAGCAGTTCTTC. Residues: CASSYQGGYDEQFF.

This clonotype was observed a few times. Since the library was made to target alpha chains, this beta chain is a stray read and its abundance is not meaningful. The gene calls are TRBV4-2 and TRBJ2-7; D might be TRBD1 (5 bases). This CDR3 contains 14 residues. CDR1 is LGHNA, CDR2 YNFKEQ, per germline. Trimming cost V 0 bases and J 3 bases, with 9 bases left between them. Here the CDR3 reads CASSQDGAGYEQYF. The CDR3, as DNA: TGTGCCAGCAGCCAAGATGGGGCTGGCTACGAGCAGTACTTC.

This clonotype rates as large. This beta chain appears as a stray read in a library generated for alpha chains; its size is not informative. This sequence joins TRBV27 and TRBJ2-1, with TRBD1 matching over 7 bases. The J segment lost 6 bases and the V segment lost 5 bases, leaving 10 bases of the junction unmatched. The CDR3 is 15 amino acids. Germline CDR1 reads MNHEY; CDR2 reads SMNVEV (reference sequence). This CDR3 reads CASSRLQGILNEQFF. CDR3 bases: TGTGCCAGCAGTAGACTACAGGGGATTCTCAATGAGCAGTTCTTC.

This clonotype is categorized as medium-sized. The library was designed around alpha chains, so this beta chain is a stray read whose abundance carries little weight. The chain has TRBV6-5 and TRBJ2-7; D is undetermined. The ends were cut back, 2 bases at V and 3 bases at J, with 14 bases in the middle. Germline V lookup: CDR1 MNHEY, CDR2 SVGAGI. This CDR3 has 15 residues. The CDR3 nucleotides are TGTGCCAGCAGTTACCAACCGGACGGAAGCTACGAGCAGTACTTC. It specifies CASSYQPDGSYEQYF.

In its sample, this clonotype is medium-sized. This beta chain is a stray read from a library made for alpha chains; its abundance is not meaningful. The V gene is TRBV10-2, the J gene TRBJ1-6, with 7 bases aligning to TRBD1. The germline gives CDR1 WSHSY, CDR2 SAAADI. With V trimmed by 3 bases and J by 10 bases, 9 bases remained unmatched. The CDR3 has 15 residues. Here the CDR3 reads CASSDEARQGSPLHF. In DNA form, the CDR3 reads TGCGCCAGCAGTGACGAGGCCCGACAGGGATCACCCCTCCACTTT.

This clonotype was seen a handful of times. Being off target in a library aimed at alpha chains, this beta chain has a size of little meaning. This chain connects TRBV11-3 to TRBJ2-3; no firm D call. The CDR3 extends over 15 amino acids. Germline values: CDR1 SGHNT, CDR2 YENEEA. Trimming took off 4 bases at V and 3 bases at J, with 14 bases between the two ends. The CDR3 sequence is CASSSLIMGTDTQYF. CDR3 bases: TGTGCCAGCAGCTCTCTCATTATGGGTACAGATACGCAGTATTTT.

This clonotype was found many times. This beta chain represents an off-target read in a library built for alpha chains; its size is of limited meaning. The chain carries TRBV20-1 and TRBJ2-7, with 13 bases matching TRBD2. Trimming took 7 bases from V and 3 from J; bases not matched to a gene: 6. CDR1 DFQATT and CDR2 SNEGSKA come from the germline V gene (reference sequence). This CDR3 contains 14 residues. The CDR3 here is CSGTSGSISYEQYF. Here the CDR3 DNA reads TGCAGTGGGACTAGCGGGAGTATAAGCTACGAGCAGTACTTC.